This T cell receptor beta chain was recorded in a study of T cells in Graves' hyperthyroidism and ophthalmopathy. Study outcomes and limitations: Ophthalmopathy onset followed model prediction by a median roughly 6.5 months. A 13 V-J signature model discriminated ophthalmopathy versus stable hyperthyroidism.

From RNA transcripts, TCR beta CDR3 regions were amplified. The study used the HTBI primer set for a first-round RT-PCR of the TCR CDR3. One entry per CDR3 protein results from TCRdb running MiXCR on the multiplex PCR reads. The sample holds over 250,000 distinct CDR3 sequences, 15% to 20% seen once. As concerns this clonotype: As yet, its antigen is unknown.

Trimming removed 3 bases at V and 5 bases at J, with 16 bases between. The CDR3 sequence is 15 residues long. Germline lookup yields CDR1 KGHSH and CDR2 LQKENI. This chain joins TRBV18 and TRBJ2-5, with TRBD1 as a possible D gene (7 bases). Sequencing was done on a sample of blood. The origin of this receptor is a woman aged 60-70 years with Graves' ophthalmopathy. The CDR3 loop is CASSPSAQGGETQYF. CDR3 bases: TGTGCCAGCTCACCGTCGGCTCAGGGGGGTGAGACCCAGTACTTC.